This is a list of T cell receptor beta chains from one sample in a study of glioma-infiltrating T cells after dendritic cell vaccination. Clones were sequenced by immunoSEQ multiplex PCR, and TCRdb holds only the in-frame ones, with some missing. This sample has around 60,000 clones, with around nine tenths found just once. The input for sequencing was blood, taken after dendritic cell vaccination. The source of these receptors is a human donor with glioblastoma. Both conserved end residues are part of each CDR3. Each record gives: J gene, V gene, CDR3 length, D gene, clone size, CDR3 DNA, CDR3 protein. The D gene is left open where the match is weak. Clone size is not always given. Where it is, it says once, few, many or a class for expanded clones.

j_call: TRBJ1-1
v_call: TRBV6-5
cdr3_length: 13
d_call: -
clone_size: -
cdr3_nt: TGTGCCAGCAGTTACGGTCGGGACACTGAAGCTTTCTTT
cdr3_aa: CASSYGRDTEAFF

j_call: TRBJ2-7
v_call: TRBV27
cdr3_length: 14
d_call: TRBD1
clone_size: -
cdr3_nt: TGTGCCAGCAGAGCTCCGGGACAGGGCGGCGAGCAGTACTTC
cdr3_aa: CASRAPGQGGEQYF

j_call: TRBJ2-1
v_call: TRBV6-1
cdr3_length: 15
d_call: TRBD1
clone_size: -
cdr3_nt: TGTGCCAGCAGACGAACAGGGGGCCCCTACAATGAGCAGTTCTTC
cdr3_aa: CASRRTGGPYNEQFF

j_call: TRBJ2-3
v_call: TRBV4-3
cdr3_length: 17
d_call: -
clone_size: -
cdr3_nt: TGCGCCAGCAGCCAAGGACTTTTGACTGGCTACACAGATACGCAGTATTTT
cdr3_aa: CASSQGLLTGYTDTQYF

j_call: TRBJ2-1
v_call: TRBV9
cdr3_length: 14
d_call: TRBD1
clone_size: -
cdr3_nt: TGTGCCAGCAGCGTAGCACCGGGACAGGGATCGCCGTTCTTC
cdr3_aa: CASSVAPGQGSPFF

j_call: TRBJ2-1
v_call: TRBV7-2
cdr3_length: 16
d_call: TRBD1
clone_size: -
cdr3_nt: TGTGCCAGCAGCACCCGAGGGGGCGCTGGTAGGGACCCGCGGTTCTTC
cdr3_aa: CASSTRGGAGRDPRFF

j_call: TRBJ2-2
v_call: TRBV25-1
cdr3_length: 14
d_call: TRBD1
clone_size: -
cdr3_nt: TGTGCCAGCAGTGAAAACAGGGGCAGGGGGGAGCTGTTTTTT
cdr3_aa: CASSENRGRGELFF

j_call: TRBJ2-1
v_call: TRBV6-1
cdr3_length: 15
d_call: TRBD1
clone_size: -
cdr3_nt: TGTGCCAGCAGCCCCGGGACAGGGGCCTACAATGAGCAGTTCTTC
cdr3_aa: CASSPGTGAYNEQFF

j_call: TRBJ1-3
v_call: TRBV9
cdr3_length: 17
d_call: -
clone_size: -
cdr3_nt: TGTGCCAGCAGCGTTGCCCGAGGGGGGGTCTCTGGAAACACCATATATTTT
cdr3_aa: CASSVARGGVSGNTIYF

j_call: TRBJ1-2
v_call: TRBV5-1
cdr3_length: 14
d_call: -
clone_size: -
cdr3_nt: TGCGCCAGCAGCTTGGATGGTCGGAGACCTGGCTACACCTTC
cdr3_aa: CASSLDGRRPGYTF

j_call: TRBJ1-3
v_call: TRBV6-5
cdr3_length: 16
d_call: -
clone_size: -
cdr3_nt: TGTGCCAGCAGTTACTCGGGCGGAGGATCTGGAAACACCATATATTTT
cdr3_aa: CASSYSGGGSGNTIYF

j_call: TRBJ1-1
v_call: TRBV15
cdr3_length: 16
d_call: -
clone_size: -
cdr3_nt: TGTGCCACCAGCAGAGCTATGAGGCAGGGAGGCACTGAAGCTTTCTTT
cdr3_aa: CATSRAMRQGGTEAFF

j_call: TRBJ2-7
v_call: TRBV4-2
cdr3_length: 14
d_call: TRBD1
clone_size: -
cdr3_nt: TGTGCCAGCAGCCAAGGCCAGGGGGACTACGAGCAGTACTTC
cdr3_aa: CASSQGQGDYEQYF

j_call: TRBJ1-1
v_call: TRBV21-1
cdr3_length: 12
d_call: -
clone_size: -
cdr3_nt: TGTGCCAGCACAAACGGGGTGACTGAAGCTTTCTTT
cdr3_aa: CASTNGVTEAFF

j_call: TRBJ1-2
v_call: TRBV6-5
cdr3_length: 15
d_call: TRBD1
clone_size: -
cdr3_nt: TGTGCCAGCAGACCCTCGGCAGGGGGGAACTATGGCTACACCTTC
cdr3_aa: CASRPSAGGNYGYTF

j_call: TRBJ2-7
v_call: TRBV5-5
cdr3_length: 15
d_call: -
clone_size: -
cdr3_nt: TGTGCCAGCAGCCAGATGCCTGGACACCACTACGAGCAGTACTTC
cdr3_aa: CASSQMPGHHYEQYF

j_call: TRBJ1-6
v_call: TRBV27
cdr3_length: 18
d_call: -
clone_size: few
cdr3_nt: TGTGCCAGCAGTTTGGGAGGGGGTCGCCGACTGGTTAACTCACCCCTCCACTTT
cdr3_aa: CASSLGGGRRLVNSPLHF

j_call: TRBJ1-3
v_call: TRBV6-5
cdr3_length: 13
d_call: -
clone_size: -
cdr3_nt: TGTGCCAGCAGTGAGAGCTCTGGAAACACCATATATTTT
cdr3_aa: CASSESSGNTIYF

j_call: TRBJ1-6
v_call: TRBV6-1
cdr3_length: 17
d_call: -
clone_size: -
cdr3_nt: TGTGCCAGCAGTGGGGAGGGACATAGCTCCTATAATTCACCCCTCCACTTT
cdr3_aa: CASSGEGHSSYNSPLHF

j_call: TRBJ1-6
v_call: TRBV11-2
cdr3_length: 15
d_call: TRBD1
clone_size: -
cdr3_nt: TGTGCCAGCAGCTTAGAGAGGACAGGGGTGTCTGCCCTCCACTTT
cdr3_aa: CASSLERTGVSALHF

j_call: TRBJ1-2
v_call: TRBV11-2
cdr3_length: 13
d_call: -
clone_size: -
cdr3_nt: TGTGCCAGCAGCTTCTCCGGACTTCCGGGCTACACCTTC
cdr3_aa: CASSFSGLPGYTF

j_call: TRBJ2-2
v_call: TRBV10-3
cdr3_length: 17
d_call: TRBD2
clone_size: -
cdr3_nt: TGTGCCATCAGTGAGTCGAGGCTAGCGGGAGGTCCCGGGGAGCTGTTTTTT
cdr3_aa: CAISESRLAGGPGELFF